These T cell receptor beta chains were read from a single sample in a study of OX40 agonist ivuxolimab in advanced cancers. Here immunoSEQ multiplex PCR was the method, and the copy in TCRdb shows in-frame clones only, minus some. Here the sample spans about 99,000 clones, approximately 94% being singletons. The sample in question was CD4+ or CD8+ T cells sorted from blood, obtained in a trial of the OX40 agonist ivuxolimab. These receptors originate from an adult with an advanced solid tumor such as melanoma, head and neck, liver or kidney cancer. Each CDR3 is given without its conserved first and last residue. Each record gives: D gene, V gene, J gene, CDR3 protein. The D gene is left open where the match is weak.

NA	TRBV30	TRBJ1-6	AWSGGMSYNSPLH
NA	TRBV4-2	TRBJ1-3	ASSLNRDWSSGNTIY
TRBD1	TRBV5-1	TRBJ2-7	ASSRTGTYEQY
NA	TRBV7-2	TRBJ2-2	ASSLDLRRANTGELF
NA	TRBV5-1	TRBJ2-7	ASSYPGSSYEQY
TRBD1	TRBV7-2	TRBJ1-1	ASSPPGQRNTEAF
TRBD1	TRBV25-1	TRBJ2-7	ASSRQGFFFNEQY
NA	TRBV19	TRBJ2-1	ASSIDLGNEQF
TRBD1	TRBV6-5	TRBJ1-1	ASSYRTGHNTEAF
TRBD1	TRBV18	TRBJ1-1	ASSRDRANEAF
NA	TRBV7-3	TRBJ2-1	ASSGVGHGIGTKQF
NA	TRBV9	TRBJ1-3	ASSVSGLSGNTIY
NA	TRBV6-6	TRBJ1-5	ASMGYSNQPQH
NA	TRBV6-5	TRBJ1-1	ASSYLGRGTEAF
NA	TRBV23-1	TRBJ2-7	ASSHTGSNYEQY
NA	TRBV9	TRBJ2-7	ASSVEPLPYEQY
NA	TRBV18	TRBJ2-3	ASSSAVPDTQY
NA	TRBV6-6	TRBJ2-2	ASRNPGATGELF
NA	TRBV5-4	TRBJ1-6	ASSLGSRRDSPLH
NA	TRBV18	TRBJ2-3	ASSGGPSDTQY
TRBD2	TRBV4-3	TRBJ2-5	ASSQGLAGGEQETQY
NA	TRBV7-2	TRBJ2-7	ASSPSPRGASYEQY
NA	TRBV27	TRBJ1-5	ASSPMGLSNQPQH
NA	TRBV11-2	TRBJ2-7	ASNSRTGSRNEQY
NA	TRBV7-8	TRBJ1-1	ASSFGVVNTEAF
NA	TRBV9	TRBJ2-1	ASSVVRGHGEQF
NA	TRBV27	TRBJ1-2	ASRSTPVGGYT
NA	TRBV6-5	TRBJ2-5	ASSWRFGETQY
NA	TRBV6-1	TRBJ1-2	ASSVGNRDYGYT
NA	TRBV7-8	TRBJ1-4	ASSLIEQVNEKLF
NA	TRBV6-4	TRBJ2-3	ASSLAPVAGSTDTQY
TRBD2	TRBV4-2	TRBJ2-1	ASSHPGLAGYNEQF
NA	TRBV19	TRBJ1-1	ASSIKQGNTEAF
TRBD1	TRBV28	TRBJ1-2	ASSLGGGANYGYT
NA	TRBV5-1	TRBJ1-3	ASSLGQSSGNTIY
TRBD1	TRBV6-1	TRBJ2-5	ASSERNRGETQY
TRBD1	TRBV5-5	TRBJ2-7	ASSTMGTGGPYEQY
NA	TRBV20-1	TRBJ2-7	SAVHLYEQY
TRBD2	TRBV6-6	TRBJ2-1	ASRAGGARNEQF
TRBD2	TRBV4-2	TRBJ2-7	ASSQVDGRSSYEQY
NA	TRBV5-1	TRBJ2-3	ASSLGAGGQLTDTQY
TRBD1	TRBV10-3	TRBJ2-7	AITGDRADEQY
NA	TRBV18	TRBJ1-3	ASSPPVGNTIY
NA	TRBV9	TRBJ2-3	ASSVGAAVSTDTQY
NA	TRBV9	TRBJ2-4	ASSLGQLGDIQY
TRBD2	TRBV5-1	TRBJ2-7	ASSWESGGPSYEQY
NA	TRBV11-3	TRBJ2-3	ASSHIRTDTQY